The 28 T cell receptor beta chains below come from one sample, sequenced in a study of Graves' ophthalmopathy and Graves' hyperthyroidism. Amplified TCR beta CDR3 regions were obtained using RNA transcripts as template. First-round RT-PCR with HTBI primers preceded a second-round multiplex PCR. In TCRdb, the multiplex PCR reads were re-called with MiXCR into one record per CDR3 protein. The repertoire holds about 480,000 distinct CDR3 sequences, with approximately 14% as singletons. Sequenced material: blood. The receptors come from a woman aged 25-40 years with Graves' ophthalmopathy.

Concerning this clonotype itself: Since a much larger clone is just one base distant, this may be a read error. The chain is built from TRBV24-1 and TRBJ1-1; D not certain. The CDR3 is made up of 14 amino acids. From germline, CDR1 is KGHDR and CDR2 SFDVKD. CDR3 coding DNA: TGTGCCTCCAGTGATTCGAGACTGAACACTGAAGCTTTCTTT. Translated: CASSDSRLNTEAFF.

CDR3 amino acids: CASSLWTDNTEAFF. As DNA, the CDR3 is TGTGCCAGCAGTTTATGGACTGATAACACTGAAGCTTTCTTT. The V call is TRBV28, the J call TRBJ1-1; D is ambiguous. Germline loops: CDR1 MDHEN, CDR2 SYDVKM. CDR3 length: 14 amino acids. V lost 0 bases and J 2 bases, leaving 7 bases between the germline ends.

This clonotype has ten or more counts. The DNA for the CDR3 is TGTGCCAGCAGCGTAGGGACAGATAATTCACCCCTCCACTTT. Amino acids: CASSVGTDNSPLHF. The chain carries TRBV9 and TRBJ1-6, with a weak D call TRBD1 (6 bases). The CDR3 consists of 14 residues. The germline V gene encodes CDR1 SGDLS and CDR2 YYNGEE. Trimming cost V 0 bases and J 5 bases, with 6 bases left between them.

The chain combines TRBV4-2 with TRBJ1-5, with TRBD1 identical over 7 bases. The J segment lost 1 base and the V segment lost 4 bases, leaving 7 bases of the junction unmatched. Germline lookup yields CDR1 LGHNA and CDR2 YNFKEQ. The CDR3 spans 16 residues. The CDR3 here is CASSPPGTESNQPQHF. Written as DNA, the CDR3 is TGTGCCAGCAGCCCTCCCGGGACAGAAAGCAATCAGCCCCAGCATTTT.

With regard to this clonotype: Given a much more abundant clone one base away, this may be a read error. This chain connects TRBV20-1 to TRBJ2-5; D possibly uses TRBD1 or TRBD2 (5 bases each). CDR3 length equals 12 residues. V lost 6 bases and J 12 bases, leaving 20 bases between the germline ends. CDR1 and CDR2 (germline): DFQATT, SNEGSKA (reference sequence). The CDR3 nucleotides are TGCAGTGCCCCGGACACCGAGGGTGCCAAGTACTTC. Translation gives CSAPDTEGAKYF.

This clonotype was counted many times. The rearrangement links TRBV4-1 to TRBJ2-7; 7 positions match TRBD1. The CDR3 covers 13 residues. With 1 base clipped from V and 8 bases from J, the junction kept 5 bases outside the gene matches. The germline CDR1 and CDR2 sequences are MGHRA and YSYEKL. This CDR3 reads CASSQAGTDKQYF. As DNA, the CDR3 is TGCGCCAGCAGCCAAGCTGGGACAGACAAGCAGTACTTC.

This clonotype was recorded many times. The V call is TRBV27, the J call TRBJ1-1, with D unresolved. This CDR3 contains 16 residues. The V gene's germline CDR1 is MNHEY and CDR2 SMNVEV (reference sequence). V lost 5 bases and J 0 bases, leaving 16 bases between the germline ends. The CDR3 here is CASSARTRGVNTEAFF. The CDR3 DNA sequence: TGTGCCAGCAGTGCCCGTACCCGGGGAGTGAACACTGAAGCTTTCTTT.

This clonotype was detected ten times or more. The rearrangement uses TRBV7-8 and TRBJ2-2, with D maybe TRBD2 (6 bases). Germline CDR1 reads SGHVS; CDR2 reads FQNEAQ. This CDR3 contains 17 residues. Between the trimmed V and J ends, which lost 0 bases and 3 bases, there was a span of 14 bases. CDR3 DNA sequence: TGTGCCAGCAGCTTAGCCGCTGGCAGGGAGGACACCGGGGAGCTGTTTTTT. This sequence encodes CASSLAAGREDTGELFF.

This clonotype was counted at least ten times. This rearrangement joins TRBV29-1 to TRBJ1-3; no clear D gene. CDR1 and CDR2 from the germline V gene are SQVTM and ANQGSEA. V was clipped by 7 bases and J by 4 bases, with 8 bases between them. The CDR3 has 11 amino acids. The CDR3 is CSATLGNTIYF. For the CDR3, the DNA is TGCAGCGCGACCCTGGGAAACACCATATATTTT.

This clonotype was picked up many times. This sequence joins TRBV4-1 and TRBJ1-2, with D perhaps matching TRBD1 (5 bases). V lost 1 base to trimming and J lost 7 bases, with 16 bases between them. From germline, CDR1 is MGHRA and CDR2 YSYEKL. The CDR3 is 15 residues long. CDR3 DNA: TGCGCCAGCAGCCAAGTCCGGGGGATGATCACTGGCTACACCTTC. Translation: CASSQVRGMITGYTF.

Many counts were recorded for this clonotype. The chain links TRBV27 to TRBJ1-1; 8 nucleotides align to TRBD1. The trim removed 4 bases at V and 7 bases at J, leaving 5 bases unmatched. CDR1 and CDR2 (germline): MNHEY, SMNVEV (reference sequence). This CDR3 spans 13 amino acids. Written as DNA, the CDR3 is TGTGCCAGCAGTTCCAGGGGGCGGAGTGAAGCTTTCTTT. It translates to CASSSRGRSEAFF.

Notes on this clonotype: Its ends do not fully match the called genes, so a read error is possible. This chain uses TRBV14 with TRBJ2-2, with a possible D match to TRBD1 (5 bases). CDR3 length equals 15 residues. The germline V gene encodes CDR1 SGHDN and CDR2 FVKESK. The CDR3 sequence: CAGSPRTMNTGELFF. The CDR3 DNA sequence: TGTGCCGGCAGCCCACGGACAATGAACACCGGGGAGCTGTTTTTT. Looking up the rest from reference TRBV14 and TRBJ2-2 gives the full variable domain: EAGVTQFPSHSVIEKGQTVTLRCDPISGHDNLYWYRRVMGKEIKFLLHFVKESKQDESGMPNNRFLAERTGGTYSTLKVQPAELEDSGVYFCAGSPRTMNTGELFFGEGSRLTVL.

The V call is TRBV4-1, the J call TRBJ2-7; TRBD2 matches 15 bases. This CDR3 is built from 16 residues. The V segment lost 5 bases and the J segment 1 base; nucleotides outside the gene matches: 3. Germline-derived CDR1 and CDR2 are MGHRA and YSYEKL. The CDR3 region has the DNA TGCGCCAGCAGCTACGGGACTAGCGGGGGGTCCTACGAGCAGTACTTC. This translates into CASSYGTSGGSYEQYF.

In its sample, this clonotype was seen many times. The chain has TRBV7-2 and TRBJ1-1; tentative D call: TRBD1 (5 bases). This CDR3 is 13 amino acids long. Deletions cut 6 bases from V and 5 bases from J, with 13 bases between. Per the germline V gene, CDR1 is SGHTA and CDR2 is FQGNSA. DNA of the CDR3: TGTGCCAGCAGTCCAGGGAGTCGAACTGAAGCTTTCTTT. Translated: CASSPGSRTEAFF.

In its sample, this clonotype was seen many times. The genes are TRBV20-1 and TRBJ2-5; perhaps D is TRBD1 or TRBD2 (6 bases each). Trimming removed 6 bases from V and 1 base from J, with 18 bases in between. Germline V gene lookup returns CDR1 DFQATT and CDR2 SNEGSKA (reference sequence). CDR3 size: 15 residues. CDR3 DNA sequence: TGCAGTGCCCACAGGGCGGGATGGGGCCAAGAGACCCAGTACTTC. Amino acids: CSAHRAGWGQETQYF.

This clonotype was seen ten or more times. This sequence joins TRBV6-5 and TRBJ1-1; 7 nucleotides line up with TRBD1. The CDR3 is made up of 11 amino acids. V was clipped by 5 bases and J by 7 bases; unmatched bases: 1. CDR1 and CDR2 (germline): MNHEY, SVGAGI. As DNA, the CDR3 is TGTGCCAGCAGTCACAGGGGTGAAGCTTTCTTT. Translated: CASSHRGEAFF.

The chain has TRBV12-3 or TRBV12-4 and TRBJ1-5; D is uncertain. The germline V and J ends were trimmed by 2 bases and 13 bases, with 18 bases remaining between them. The CDR3 runs to 14 residues. CDR3 loop: CASSLLASNHPQHF. The CDR3 nucleotides read TGTGCCAGCAGTTTATTGGCTAGCAATCACCCGCAGCATTTT.

This clonotype was seen only a few times. A much bigger clone sits one base away, suggesting this may be a read error. V and J are TRBV12-3 or TRBV12-4 and TRBJ1-2; the match to TRBD1 covers 7 bases. The ends lost 6 bases at V and 5 bases at J; junction bases unmatched: 6. CDR3 size: 13 residues. CDR3 DNA: TGTGCCAGCAGGCTAGGGACAGAATATGGCTACACCTTC. Its protein product is CASRLGTEYGYTF.

V gene TRBV7-2 combines with J gene TRBJ1-1, with D perhaps matching TRBD1 (6 bases). CDR3 length: 15 amino acids. From germline, CDR1 is SGHTA and CDR2 FQGNSA. Trimming took off 5 bases at V and 5 bases at J, with 18 bases between the two ends. As DNA, the CDR3 is TGTGCCAGCAGCCGGCGGTCCAGGGGAGGGACTGAAGCTTTCTTT. Translation gives CASSRRSRGGTEAFF.

This clonotype was counted many times. The chain links TRBV29-1 to TRBJ2-7, with 11 bases that match TRBD1. With V trimmed by 6 bases and J by 2 bases, 6 bases remained unmatched. CDR3 length equals 14 residues. Germline lookup yields CDR1 SQVTM and CDR2 ANQGSEA. CDR3 DNA: TGCAGCGTCGTTCCGGGACAGGGGGCCTACGAGCAGTACTTC. This codes for CSVVPGQGAYEQYF.

This clonotype was seen a handful of times. The rearrangement joins TRBV25-1 to TRBJ2-7, with 9 bases that match TRBD1. Trimming removed 2 bases from V and 4 bases from J; junction bases left unmatched: 3. The germline V gene encodes CDR1 MGHDK and CDR2 SYGVNS. CDR3 length equals 14 residues. The CDR3: CASSERQGGYEQYF. In DNA form, the CDR3 reads TGTGCCAGCAGTGAAAGACAGGGGGGTTACGAGCAGTACTTC.

This clonotype was seen repeatedly, ten times or more. The gene calls are TRBV11-3 and TRBJ1-1, with 7 bases matching TRBD1. V lost 5 bases to trimming and J lost 5 bases; unmatched junction nucleotides: 5. The CDR3 spans 13 residues. Germline CDR1 reads SGHNT; CDR2 reads YENEEA. The DNA of the CDR3 is TGTGCCAGCAGCCAGCCGACAGGGACTGAAGCTTTCTTT. This sequence encodes CASSQPTGTEAFF.

As regards this clonotype: Given a much more abundant clone one base away, this may be a read error. The chain uses TRBV6-2 or TRBV6-3 and TRBJ2-5; 8 positions match TRBD2. CDR1 and CDR2 from the germline V gene are MNHEY and SVGEGT. The CDR3 sequence is 16 residues long. The CDR3 nucleotides are TGTGCCATCAGTTACTCAGCGGGGGAACACCAAGAGACCCAGTACTTC. Encoded protein: CAISYSAGEHQETQYF.

This clonotype was detected many times. The genes are TRBV2 and TRBJ1-5; possibly TRBD1 for D (5 bases). The CDR3 totals 13 residues. Trimming took 6 bases from V and 4 from J, leaving 10 bases between them. The germline gives CDR1 SNHLY, CDR2 FYNNEI. CDR3 sequence: CASRGDFNQPQHF. CDR3 nucleotides: TGTGCCAGCAGAGGGGATTTTAATCAGCCCCAGCATTTT.

V is TRBV27 and J is TRBJ2-2, with 9 bases lining up with TRBD2. Looked up from germline, CDR1 is MNHEY and CDR2 is SMNVEV (reference sequence). V lost 6 bases, J lost 7 bases, and 15 bases stayed unmatched. CDR3 size: 17 residues. CDR3: CASSRRGSGGPGGELFF. The CDR3 DNA follows: TGTGCCAGCAGCCGTCGCGGGAGCGGGGGGCCCGGCGGGGAGCTGTTTTTT.

The J gene is TRBJ2-5, the V gene TRBV12-3 or TRBV12-4, with 8 bases aligning to TRBD2. This CDR3 is built from 18 residues. Losses at the gene ends were 6 bases for V and 0 bases for J; bases not matched to a gene: 15. The DNA for the CDR3 is TGTGCCAGCAGCACCCGGCGGGGGGCCTGTAAGTACCAAGAGACCCAGTACTTC. Encoded protein: CASSTRRGACKYQETQYF.

At least ten counts were recorded for this clonotype. The rearrangement joins TRBV12-3 or TRBV12-4 to TRBJ2-7, with 8 bases fitting TRBD1. J gave up 4 bases and V 6 bases, and 11 bases lay outside the gene matches. CDR3 length equals 15 residues. The CDR3 reads CASRESGQGSYEQYF. CDR3 in DNA: TGTGCCAGCAGGGAATCAGGACAGGGTAGTTACGAGCAGTACTTC.

This clonotype was observed many times. The chain is built from TRBV19 and TRBJ1-5; unclear D gene. Trimming removed 3 bases at V and 0 bases at J, with 9 bases between. The CDR3 covers 15 residues. In germline, CDR1 is LNHDA, CDR2 SQIVND (reference sequence). This chain's CDR3 is CASSMGRNSNQPQHF. The CDR3 DNA reads as TGTGCCAGTAGTATGGGGAGAAATAGCAATCAGCCCCAGCATTTT.